This T cell receptor beta chain emerged from a study of identical twins. Study findings and constraints: Out-of-frame alpha sequences shared between twins exhibited an excess of low generation probability.

For this clonotype: The antigen remains unidentified.

TCRdb independently ran MiXCR on the 5' RACE reads; one entry per CDR3 protein. Seen here are approximately 210,000 distinct CDR3 sequences, under 8.5% observed once, and the top ten hold approximately 15%. Healthy Caucasians supplied all donations. Germline-derived CDR1 and CDR2 are SGHAT and FQDESV (reference sequence). The CDR3 is 20 amino acids. V lost 8 bases and J lost 7, with 35 bases in between. The sample also formed part of further work on T cells expressing NK-cell markers. As that study records: It was sorted CD3+CD56-NKG2C+, CD3+CD56+NKG2C- and CD3+CD56+NKG2C+ T cells that provided the TCR beta repertoires. NKG2C+ dominant clonotype frequencies in 5 or 6 donors were roughly 1.0-8% of CD8+ T cells.

This chain uses TRBV11-1 with TRBJ2-2, with D maybe TRBD2 (9 bases). This sequence was found in a woman between 18 and 30 years old in good health. The sequencing input was CD8+ T cells sorted from blood. CDR3 loop: CASGTQGAKKRTSAGGELFF. The CDR3 coding sequence is TGTGCCAGCGGAACCCAGGGGGCTAAAAAGAGGACTAGCGCGGGCGGGGAGCTGTTTTTT.